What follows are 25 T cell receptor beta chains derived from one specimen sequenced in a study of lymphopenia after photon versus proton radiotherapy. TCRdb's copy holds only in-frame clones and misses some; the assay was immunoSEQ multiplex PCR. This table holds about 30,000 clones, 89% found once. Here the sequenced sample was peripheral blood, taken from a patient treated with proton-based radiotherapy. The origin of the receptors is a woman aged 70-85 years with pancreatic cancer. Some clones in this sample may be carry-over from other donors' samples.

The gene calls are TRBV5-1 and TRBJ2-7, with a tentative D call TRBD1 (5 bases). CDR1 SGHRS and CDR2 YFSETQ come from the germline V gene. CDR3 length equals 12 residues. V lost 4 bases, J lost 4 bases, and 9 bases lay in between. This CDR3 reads CASSPDSYEQYF. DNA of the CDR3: TGCGCCAGCAGCCCTGACAGTTACGAGCAGTACTTC.

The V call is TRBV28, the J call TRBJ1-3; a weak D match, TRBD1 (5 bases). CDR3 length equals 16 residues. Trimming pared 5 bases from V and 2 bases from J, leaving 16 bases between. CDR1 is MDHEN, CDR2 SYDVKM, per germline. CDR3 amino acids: CASSPPGGVAGNTIYF. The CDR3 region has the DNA TGTGCCAGCAGTCCACCGGGGGGGGTCGCTGGAAACACCATATATTTT.

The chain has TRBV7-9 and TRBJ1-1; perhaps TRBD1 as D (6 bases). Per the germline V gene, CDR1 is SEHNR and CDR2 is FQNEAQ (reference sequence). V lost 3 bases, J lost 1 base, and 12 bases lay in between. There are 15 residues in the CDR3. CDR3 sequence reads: CASSFRGGPNTEAFF. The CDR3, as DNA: TGTGCCAGCAGCTTCCGAGGGGGTCCGAACACTGAAGCTTTCTTT.

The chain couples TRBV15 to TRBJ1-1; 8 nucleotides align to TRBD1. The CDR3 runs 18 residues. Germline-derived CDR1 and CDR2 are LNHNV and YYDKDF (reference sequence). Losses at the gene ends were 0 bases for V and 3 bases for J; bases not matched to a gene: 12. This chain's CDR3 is CATSRDSLYQGADTEAFF. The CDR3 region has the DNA TGTGCCACCAGCAGAGATTCCTTGTATCAGGGGGCGGACACTGAAGCTTTCTTT.

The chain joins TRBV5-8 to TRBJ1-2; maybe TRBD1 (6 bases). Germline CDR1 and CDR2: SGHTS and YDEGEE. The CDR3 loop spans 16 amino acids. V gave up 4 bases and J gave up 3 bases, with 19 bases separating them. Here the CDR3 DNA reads TGTGCCAGCAGCCCCTTGGGGGGGGCAAGATACTATGGCTACACCTTC. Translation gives CASSPLGGARYYGYTF.

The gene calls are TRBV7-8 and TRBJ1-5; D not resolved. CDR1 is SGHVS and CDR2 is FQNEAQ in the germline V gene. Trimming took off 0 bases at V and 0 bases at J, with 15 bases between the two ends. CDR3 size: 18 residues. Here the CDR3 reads CASSLARLASSSNQPQHF. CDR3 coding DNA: TGTGCCAGCAGCTTAGCTAGGTTAGCGAGTAGTAGCAATCAGCCCCAGCATTTT.

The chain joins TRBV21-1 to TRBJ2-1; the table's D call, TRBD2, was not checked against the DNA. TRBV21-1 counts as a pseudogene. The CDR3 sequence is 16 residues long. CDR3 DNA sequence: TGTGCCAGCAGCAAGTTCTGCGGGGTATTAAACAATGAGCAGTTCTTC. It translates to CASSKFCGVLNNEQFF.

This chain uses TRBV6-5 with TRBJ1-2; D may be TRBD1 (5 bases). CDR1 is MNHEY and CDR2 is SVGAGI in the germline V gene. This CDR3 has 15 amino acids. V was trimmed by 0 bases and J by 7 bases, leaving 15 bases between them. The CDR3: CASSYSSGQEGGYTF. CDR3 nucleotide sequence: TGTGCCAGCAGTTACTCGAGTGGACAAGAAGGTGGCTACACCTTC.

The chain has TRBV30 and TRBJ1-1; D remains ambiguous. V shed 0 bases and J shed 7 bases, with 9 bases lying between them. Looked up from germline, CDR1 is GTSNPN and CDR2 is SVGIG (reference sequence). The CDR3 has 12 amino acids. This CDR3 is CAWSVNSGEAFF. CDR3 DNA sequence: TGTGCCTGGAGTGTAAACAGTGGTGAAGCTTTCTTT. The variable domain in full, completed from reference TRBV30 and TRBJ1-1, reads SQTIHQWPATLVQPVGSPLSLECTVEGTSNPNLYWYRQAAGRGLQLLFYSVGIGQISSEVPQNLSASRPQDRQFILSSKKLLLSDSGFYLCAWSVNSGEAFFGQGTRLTVV.

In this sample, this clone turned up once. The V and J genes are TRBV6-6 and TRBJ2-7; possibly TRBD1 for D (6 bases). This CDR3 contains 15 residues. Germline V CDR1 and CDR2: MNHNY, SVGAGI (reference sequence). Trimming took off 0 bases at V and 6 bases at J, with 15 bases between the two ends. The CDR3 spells CASSYSKGVGGEQYF. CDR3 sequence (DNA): TGTGCCAGCAGTTACTCGAAGGGGGTCGGTGGCGAGCAGTACTTC.

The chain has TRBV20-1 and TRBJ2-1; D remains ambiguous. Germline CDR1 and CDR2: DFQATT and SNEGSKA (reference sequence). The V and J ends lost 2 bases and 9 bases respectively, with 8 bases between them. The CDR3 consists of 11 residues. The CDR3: CSARLLGEQFF. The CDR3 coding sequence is TGCAGTGCTAGACTGTTGGGTGAGCAGTTCTTC.

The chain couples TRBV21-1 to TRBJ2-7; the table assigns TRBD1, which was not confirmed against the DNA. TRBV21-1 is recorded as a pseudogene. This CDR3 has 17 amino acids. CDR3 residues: CASSTRDRGHDTYEQYF. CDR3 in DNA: TGTGCCAGCAGCACCCGGGACAGGGGTCACGATACCTACGAGCAGTACTTC.

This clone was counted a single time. CDR3 coding DNA: TGTGCCTGGAGTGGGAATGGGGGCGGCAATGAAAAACTGTTTTTT. As protein: CAWSGNGGGNEKLFF. The V call is TRBV30, the J call TRBJ1-4, with D perhaps matching TRBD1 (6 bases). The ends were cut back, 1 base at V and 5 bases at J, with 14 bases in the middle. The CDR3 loop spans 15 amino acids. CDR1 and CDR2 (germline): GTSNPN, SVGIG (reference sequence).

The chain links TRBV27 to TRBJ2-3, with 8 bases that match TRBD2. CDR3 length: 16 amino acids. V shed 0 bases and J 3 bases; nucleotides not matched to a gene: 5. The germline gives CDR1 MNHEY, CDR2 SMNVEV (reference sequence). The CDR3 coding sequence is TGTGCCAGCAGTTTATCCCCGGCTAGCGGGACAGATACGCAGTATTTT. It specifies CASSLSPASGTDTQYF.

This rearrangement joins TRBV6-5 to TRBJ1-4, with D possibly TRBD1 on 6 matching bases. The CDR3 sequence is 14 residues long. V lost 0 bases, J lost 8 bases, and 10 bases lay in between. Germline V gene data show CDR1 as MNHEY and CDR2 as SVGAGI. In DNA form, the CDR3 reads TGTGCCAGCAGTTACTCCTTGGGGGGCGAAAAACTGTTTTTT. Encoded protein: CASSYSLGGEKLFF.

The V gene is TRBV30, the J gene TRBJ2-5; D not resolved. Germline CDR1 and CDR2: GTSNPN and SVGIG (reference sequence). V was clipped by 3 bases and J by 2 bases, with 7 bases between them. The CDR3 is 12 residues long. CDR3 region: CAWSPLQETQYF. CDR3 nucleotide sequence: TGTGCCTGGAGCCCACTTCAAGAGACCCAGTACTTC.

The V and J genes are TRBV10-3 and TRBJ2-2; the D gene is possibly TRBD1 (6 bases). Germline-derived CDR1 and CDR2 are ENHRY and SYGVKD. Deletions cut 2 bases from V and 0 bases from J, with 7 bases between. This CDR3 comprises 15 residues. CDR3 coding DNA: TGTGCCATCAGTGAGAACAGGGCGAACACCGGGGAGCTGTTTTTT. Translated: CAISENRANTGELFF.

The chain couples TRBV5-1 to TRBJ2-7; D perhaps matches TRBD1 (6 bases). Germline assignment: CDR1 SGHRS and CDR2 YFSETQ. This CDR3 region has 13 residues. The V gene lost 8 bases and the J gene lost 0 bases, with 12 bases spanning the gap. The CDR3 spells CASRAGASYEQYF. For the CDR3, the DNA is TGCGCCAGTCGGGCAGGGGCCTCCTACGAGCAGTACTTC.

The CDR3 coding sequence is TGTGCCAGCAGTCAGGGTGCTGAAGCTTTCTTT. It is translated as CASSQGAEAFF. V and J are TRBV2 and TRBJ1-1, with a tentative D call TRBD1 (5 bases). Trimming stripped 5 bases from V and 6 bases from J, with 7 bases between. The length of the CDR3 is 11 residues. Looked up from germline, CDR1 is SNHLY and CDR2 is FYNNEI.

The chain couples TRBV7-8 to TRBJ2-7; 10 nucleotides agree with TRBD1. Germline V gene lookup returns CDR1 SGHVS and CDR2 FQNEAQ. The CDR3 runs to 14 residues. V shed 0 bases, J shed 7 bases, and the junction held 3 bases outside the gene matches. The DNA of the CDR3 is TGTGCCAGCAGCTTAGCCGGGACAGGGGAAGAGCAGTACTTC. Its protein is CASSLAGTGEEQYF.

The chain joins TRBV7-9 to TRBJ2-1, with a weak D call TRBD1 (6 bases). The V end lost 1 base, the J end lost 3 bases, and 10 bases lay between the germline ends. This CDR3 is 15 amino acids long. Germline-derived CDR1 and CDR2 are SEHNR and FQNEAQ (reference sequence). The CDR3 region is CASSLGRGLYNEQFF. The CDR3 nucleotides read TGTGCCAGCAGCTTAGGCAGGGGCCTCTACAATGAGCAGTTCTTC.

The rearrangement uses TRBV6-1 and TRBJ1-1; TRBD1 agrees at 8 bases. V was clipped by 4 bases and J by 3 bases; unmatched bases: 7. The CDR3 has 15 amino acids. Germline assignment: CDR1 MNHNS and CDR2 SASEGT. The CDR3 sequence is CASSATGGGDTEAFF. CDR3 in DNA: TGTGCCAGCAGTGCCACAGGGGGAGGGGACACTGAAGCTTTCTTT.

Here the CDR3 reads CAWTQTNTEAFF. The CDR3 nucleotides are TGTGCCTGGACTCAGACCAACACTGAAGCTTTCTTT. This rearrangement joins TRBV30 to TRBJ1-1; D uncertain. CDR1 and CDR2 (germline): GTSNPN, SVGIG (reference sequence). V was pared by 4 bases and J by 2 bases, with 8 bases between. CDR3 length equals 12 residues.

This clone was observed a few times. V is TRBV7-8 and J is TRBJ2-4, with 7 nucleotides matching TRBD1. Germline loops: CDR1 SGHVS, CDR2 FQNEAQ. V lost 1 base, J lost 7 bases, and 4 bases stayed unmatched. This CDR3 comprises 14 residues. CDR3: CASSLGARGNIQYF. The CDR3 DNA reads TGTGCCAGCAGCTTAGGGGCCAGGGGGAACATTCAGTACTTC.

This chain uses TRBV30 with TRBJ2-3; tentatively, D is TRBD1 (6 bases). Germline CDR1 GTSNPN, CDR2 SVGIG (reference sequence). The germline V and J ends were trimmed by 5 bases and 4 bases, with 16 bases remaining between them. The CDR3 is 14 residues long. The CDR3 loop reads CAWLPGQSADTQYF. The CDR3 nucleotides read TGTGCCTGGTTACCGGGACAAAGCGCAGATACGCAGTATTTT.